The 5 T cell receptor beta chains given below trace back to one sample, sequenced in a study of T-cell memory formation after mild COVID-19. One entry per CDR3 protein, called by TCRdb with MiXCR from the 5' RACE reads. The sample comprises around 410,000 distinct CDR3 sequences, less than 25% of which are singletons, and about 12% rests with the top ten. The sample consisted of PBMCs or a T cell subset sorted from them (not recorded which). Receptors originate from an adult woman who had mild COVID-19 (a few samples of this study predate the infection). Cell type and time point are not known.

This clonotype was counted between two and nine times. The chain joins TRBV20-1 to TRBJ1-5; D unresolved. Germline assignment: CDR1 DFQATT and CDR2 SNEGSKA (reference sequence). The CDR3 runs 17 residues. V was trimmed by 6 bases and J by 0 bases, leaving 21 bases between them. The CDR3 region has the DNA TGCAGTGCATTTACGCAGGAACAGCTTTATAGCAATCAGCCCCAGCATTTT. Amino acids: CSAFTQEQLYSNQPQHF.

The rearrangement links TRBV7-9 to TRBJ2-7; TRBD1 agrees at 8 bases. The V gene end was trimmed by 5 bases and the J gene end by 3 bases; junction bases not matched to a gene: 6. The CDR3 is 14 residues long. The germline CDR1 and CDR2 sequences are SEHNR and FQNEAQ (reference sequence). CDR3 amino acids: CASSHGQGGYEQYF. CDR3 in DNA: TGTGCCAGCAGCCACGGACAGGGTGGCTACGAGCAGTACTTC.

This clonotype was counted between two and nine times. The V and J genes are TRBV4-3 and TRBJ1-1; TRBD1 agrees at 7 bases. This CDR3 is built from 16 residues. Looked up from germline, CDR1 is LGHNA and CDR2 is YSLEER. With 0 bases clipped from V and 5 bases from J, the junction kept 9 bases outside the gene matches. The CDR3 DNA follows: TGCGCCAGCAGCCAAGATCCCACAGGGGTGACTACTGAAGCTTTCTTT. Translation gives CASSQDPTGVTTEAFF.

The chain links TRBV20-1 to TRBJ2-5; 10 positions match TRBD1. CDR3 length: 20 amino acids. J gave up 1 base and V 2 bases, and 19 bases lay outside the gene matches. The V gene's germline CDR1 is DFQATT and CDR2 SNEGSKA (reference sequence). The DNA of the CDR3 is TGCAGTGCTAGATTTTTGGCCGGGACAGGGGTCTCAGCGGGCCAAGAGACCCAGTACTTC. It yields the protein CSARFLAGTGVSAGQETQYF.

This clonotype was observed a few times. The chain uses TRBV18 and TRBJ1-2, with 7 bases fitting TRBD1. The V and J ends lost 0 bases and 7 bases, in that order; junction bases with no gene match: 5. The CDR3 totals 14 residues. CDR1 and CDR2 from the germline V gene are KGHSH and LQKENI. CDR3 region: CASSPPEGARGYTF. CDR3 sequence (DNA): TGTGCCAGCTCACCACCGGAGGGGGCACGTGGCTACACCTTC.